This T cell receptor (beta chain) was recorded in a study of post-analysis software for immune sequencing data. Study findings and constraints: Controls had significantly higher normalized Chao1 diversity than multiple sclerosis patients.

With regard to this clonotype: No antigen is known for it.

Every TCR beta cDNA library bore unique molecular identifiers. Out of about 0.9 to 11 million T cells, 470,000 or so cDNA molecules were generated. TCRdb ran MiXCR on the PCR reads and lists one entry per CDR3 protein. The sample records roughly 540,000 distinct CDR3 sequences, less than 40% being singletons. The sequencing input was blood. This clonotype was sampled from a girl aged 2-17 years with multiple sclerosis.

CDR3 sequence (DNA): TGTGCCAGCAGCCTCCTAGGACAGAATTACTATGGCTACACCTTC. The encoded protein is CASSLLGQNYYGYTF. This rearrangement joins TRBV12-3 or TRBV12-4 to TRBJ1-2, with a weak D call TRBD1 (6 bases). The germline V and J ends were trimmed by 6 bases and 3 bases, with 17 bases remaining between them. The CDR3 covers 15 residues.